Included here is one T cell receptor (beta chain) sequence, with context. Its matching antigen is unknown. These data originate in a study of memory B cells and T cells in multiple sclerosis. Study outcomes and limitations: Normalization was needed because clone-set size differences affected shared clonotype counts.

The CDR3 covers 11 residues. Germline CDR1 DFQATT, CDR2 SNEGSKA (reference sequence). The table came from immunoSEQ multiplex PCR; TCRdb's copy has only in-frame clones and leaves some out. The sample records roughly 45,000 clones, around 79% being singletons. After stimulus-free culture, autoproliferating CFSE-dim and non-proliferating CFSE-high T cells were sequenced separately. Roughly 4.8x10^7 CFSE-labeled PBMCs were cultured 7 days unstimulated, then replicate wells were pooled. PBMCs were labeled with around 0.5 uM CFSE and cultured without exogenous stimuli. The source is a human donor with multiple sclerosis. The material sequenced was PBMCs from blood kept in culture. This chain links TRBV20-1 with TRBJ1-2; a possible D gene is TRBD1 (6 bases). CDR3 amino acids: CSPGQNYGYTF. CDR3 coding DNA: TGCAGCCCCGGACAGAACTATGGCTACACCTTC.